This T cell receptor (beta chain) was sequenced for a study of T cell clonality in common variable immunodeficiency. The study's findings and limits: In common variable immunodeficiency, TCR beta chains reportedly carried fewer deletions and N-nucleotide insertions. T cell subpopulation sequencing would be needed to explain CVID clonality.

The sample holds many counts of this clone. Its specificity is not known. From the germline J gene comes the end of the CDR3, since the read stops 3 residues before it. Each donor provided about 4.5 to 9 ml of heparinized whole blood. The CDR3 is made up of 13 amino acids. Trimming cost V 1 base and J 7 bases, with 10 bases left between them. Per the germline V gene, CDR1 is MNHNS and CDR2 is SASEGT. Control and CVID samples contributed equal amounts of genomic DNA. TCRdb's copy holds only in-frame clones and misses some; the assay was immunoSEQ multiplex PCR. This sample carries tens of thousands of clones, none of them present only once.

The receptor was isolated from a person between 18 and 75 years old in good health. The sample taken for sequencing was peripheral blood mononuclear cells. This rearrangement joins TRBV6-1 to TRBJ1-1; D might be TRBD1 (5 bases). The CDR3 region is CASSEVRRGEAFF. The part of the CDR3 DNA that was read is TGTGCCAGCAGTGAAGTTAGGAGGGGTGAA.